The 6 T cell receptor beta chains below all came from one sample that was sequenced in a study of TIL therapy for anti-PD-1-resistant metastatic lung cancer. Described time point: pre-treatment sample, taken before nivolumab and TIL therapy. The tumor samples were excised metastases, mostly pleural nodules or supraclavicular lymph nodes. The immunoSEQ assay was v3. Assay: immunoSEQ multiplex PCR; the TCRdb copy retains only in-frame clones and omits some. Of 95,000 or so clones listed, roughly two thirds were seen once; the top ten hold roughly 9.7%. The sequences come from tumor tissue, collected at baseline. Receptors were obtained from a person aged 25 to 80 with non-small cell lung cancer.

The chain combines TRBV7-9 with TRBJ1-4, with 9 bases that match TRBD1. The J segment lost 5 bases and the V segment lost 11 bases, leaving 0 bases of the junction unmatched. Germline loops: CDR1 SEHNR, CDR2 FQNEAQ (reference sequence). This CDR3 contains 11 residues. The CDR3 nucleotides read TGTGCCGGGACAGGGAATGAAAAACTGTTTTTT. Amino acids: CAGTGNEKLFF.

V usage is TRBV19 and J usage is TRBJ2-3; D is unresolved. This CDR3 has 13 residues. The V gene lost 4 bases and the J gene lost 3 bases, with 8 bases spanning the gap. CDR1 and CDR2 (germline): LNHDA, SQIVND (reference sequence). CDR3 loop: CASSTQMTDTQYF. The CDR3 nucleotides are TGTGCCAGTAGTACTCAGATGACAGATACGCAGTATTTT.

The chain carries TRBV2 and TRBJ2-3, with 8 bases identical to TRBD1. This CDR3 contains 14 residues. The germline V gene has CDR1 SNHLY and CDR2 FYNNEI. Trimming at V came to 6 bases and at J to 5 bases, leaving 7 bases not matched to a gene. DNA for the CDR3: TGTGCCAGCAGCGGACAGGGAAAGGTAGATACGCAGTATTTT. This encodes CASSGQGKVDTQYF.

As to this clone: The germline gene is not matched at one end of the junction; a read error may be the cause. This chain links TRBV7-7 with TRBJ2-5; 10 bases are a match to TRBD2. The CDR3 runs to 19 residues. Germline-derived CDR1 and CDR2 are SSHAT and FNYEAQ (reference sequence). The CDR3 loop is CASSLGSAGGPRAWETQYF. CDR3 DNA sequence: TGTGCTAGCAGCTTAGGATCAGCGGGAGGGCCTCGGGCGTGGGAGACCCAGTACTTC.

The chain links TRBV6-6 to TRBJ2-1; perhaps D is TRBD1 or TRBD2 (6 bases each). This CDR3 has 15 residues. Trimming cost V 4 bases and J 1 base, with 11 bases left between them. Per the germline V gene, CDR1 is MNHNY and CDR2 is SVGAGI (reference sequence). CDR3 region: CASSSGAGSYNEQFF. The CDR3 DNA reads as TGTGCCAGCAGTTCGGGGGCCGGATCCTACAATGAGCAGTTCTTC.

V and J are TRBV29-1 and TRBJ1-4; D call uncertain. Germline values: CDR1 SQVTM, CDR2 ANQGSEA. The V end lost 4 bases, the J end lost 5 bases, and 8 bases lay between the germline ends. The CDR3 runs 12 residues. The CDR3 region is CSVVGINEKLFF. The CDR3 DNA sequence: TGCAGCGTTGTAGGAATCAATGAAAAACTGTTTTTT.